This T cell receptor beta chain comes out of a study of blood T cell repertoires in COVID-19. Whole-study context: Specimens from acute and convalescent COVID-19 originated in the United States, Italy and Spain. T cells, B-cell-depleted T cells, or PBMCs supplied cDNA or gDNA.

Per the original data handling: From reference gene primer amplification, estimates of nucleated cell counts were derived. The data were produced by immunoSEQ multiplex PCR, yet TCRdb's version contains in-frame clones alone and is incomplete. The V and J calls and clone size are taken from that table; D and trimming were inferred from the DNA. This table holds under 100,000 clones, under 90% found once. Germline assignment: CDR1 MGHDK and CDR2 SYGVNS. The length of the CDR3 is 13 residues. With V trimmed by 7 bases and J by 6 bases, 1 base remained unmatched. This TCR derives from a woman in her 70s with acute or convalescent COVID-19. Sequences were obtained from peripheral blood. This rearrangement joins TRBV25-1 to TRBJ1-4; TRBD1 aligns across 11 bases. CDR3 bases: TGTGCCAGCAAGGACAGGGGGCATGAAAAACTGTTTTTT. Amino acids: CASKDRGHEKLFF.